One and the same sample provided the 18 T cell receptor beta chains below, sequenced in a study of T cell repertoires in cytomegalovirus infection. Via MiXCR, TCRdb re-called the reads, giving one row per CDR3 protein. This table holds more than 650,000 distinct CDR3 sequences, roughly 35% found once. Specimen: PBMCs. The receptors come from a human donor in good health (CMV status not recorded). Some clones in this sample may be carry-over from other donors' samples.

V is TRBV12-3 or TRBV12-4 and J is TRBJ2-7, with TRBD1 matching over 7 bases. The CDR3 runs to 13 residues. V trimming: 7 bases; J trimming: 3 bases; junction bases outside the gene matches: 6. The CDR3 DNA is TGTGCCAGCACCGACGACAGGGTCTACGAGCAGTACTTC. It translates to CASTDDRVYEQYF.

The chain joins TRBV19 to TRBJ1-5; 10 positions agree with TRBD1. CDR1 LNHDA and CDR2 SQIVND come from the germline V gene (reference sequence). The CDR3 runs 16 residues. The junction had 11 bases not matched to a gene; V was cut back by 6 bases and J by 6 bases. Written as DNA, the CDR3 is TGTGCCAGTAGCGCGGCCGGGACAGGGGTTAGTCAGCCCCAGCATTTT. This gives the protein CASSAAGTGVSQPQHF. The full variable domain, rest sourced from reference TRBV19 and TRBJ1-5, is DGGITQSPKYLFRKEGQNVTLSCEQNLNHDAMYWYRQDPGQGLRLIYYSQIVNDFQKGDIAEGYSVSREKKESFPLTVTSAQKNPTAFYLCASSAAGTGVSQPQHFGDGTRLSIL.

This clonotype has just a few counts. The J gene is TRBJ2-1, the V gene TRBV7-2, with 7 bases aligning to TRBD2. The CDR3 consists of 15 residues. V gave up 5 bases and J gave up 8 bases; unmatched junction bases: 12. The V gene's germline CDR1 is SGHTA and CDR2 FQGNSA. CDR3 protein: CASSIEGLEFDEQFF. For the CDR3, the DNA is TGTGCCAGCAGCATAGAAGGACTAGAATTCGATGAGCAGTTCTTC.

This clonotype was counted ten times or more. The CDR3 reads CASSLDAGPQGVLTF. CDR3 DNA sequence: TGTGCCAGCAGCTTAGATGCGGGGCCCCAGGGCGTCCTGACTTTC. The rearrangement joins TRBV7-2 to TRBJ2-6; D possibly corresponds to TRBD2 (6 bases). CDR3 length: 15 residues. Germline CDR1 SGHTA, CDR2 FQGNSA. V was shortened by 1 base and J by 12 bases, with 16 bases between the two germline ends.

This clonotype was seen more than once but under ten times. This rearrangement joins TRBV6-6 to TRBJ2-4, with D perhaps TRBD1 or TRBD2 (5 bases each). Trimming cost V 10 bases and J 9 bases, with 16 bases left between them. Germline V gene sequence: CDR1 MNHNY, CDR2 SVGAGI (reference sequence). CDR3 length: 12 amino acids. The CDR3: CATGREGRIQYF. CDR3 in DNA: TGTGCCACAGGGCGAGAGGGCCGCATTCAGTACTTC.

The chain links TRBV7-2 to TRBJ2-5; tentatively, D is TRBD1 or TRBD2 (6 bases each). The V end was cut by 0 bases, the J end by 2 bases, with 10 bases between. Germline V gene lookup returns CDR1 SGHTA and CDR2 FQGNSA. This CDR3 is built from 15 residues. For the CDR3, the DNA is TGTGCCAGCAGCTTAGCGGGGGGCAGTCAAGAGACCCAGTACTTC. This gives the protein CASSLAGGSQETQYF.

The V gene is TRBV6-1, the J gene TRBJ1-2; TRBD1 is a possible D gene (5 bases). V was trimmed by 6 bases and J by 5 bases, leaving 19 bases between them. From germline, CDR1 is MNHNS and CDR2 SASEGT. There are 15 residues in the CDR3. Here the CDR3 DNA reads TGTGCCAGCAGGACTCGCACCGGGGCTGGTTATGGCTACACCTTC. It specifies CASRTRTGAGYGYTF.

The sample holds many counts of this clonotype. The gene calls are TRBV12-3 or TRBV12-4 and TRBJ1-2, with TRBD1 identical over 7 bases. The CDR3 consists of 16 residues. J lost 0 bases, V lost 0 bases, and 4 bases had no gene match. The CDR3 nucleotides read TGTGCCAGCAGTTTAGCGGGGACAGCAACTAACTATGGCTACACCTTC. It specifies CASSLAGTATNYGYTF.

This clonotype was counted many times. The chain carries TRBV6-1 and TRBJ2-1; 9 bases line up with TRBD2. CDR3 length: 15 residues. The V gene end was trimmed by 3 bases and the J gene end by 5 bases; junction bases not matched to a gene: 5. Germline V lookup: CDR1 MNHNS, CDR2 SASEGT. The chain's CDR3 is CASSETSGAHNEQFF. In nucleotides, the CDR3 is TGTGCCAGCAGTGAGACTAGCGGAGCCCACAATGAGCAGTTCTTC.

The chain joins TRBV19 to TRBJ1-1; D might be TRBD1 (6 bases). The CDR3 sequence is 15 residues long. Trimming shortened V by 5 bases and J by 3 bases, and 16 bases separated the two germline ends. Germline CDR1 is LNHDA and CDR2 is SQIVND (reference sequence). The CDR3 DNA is TGTGCCAGTAGTCTCCAGGGGTTGGTGGACACTGAAGCTTTCTTT. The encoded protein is CASSLQGLVDTEAFF.

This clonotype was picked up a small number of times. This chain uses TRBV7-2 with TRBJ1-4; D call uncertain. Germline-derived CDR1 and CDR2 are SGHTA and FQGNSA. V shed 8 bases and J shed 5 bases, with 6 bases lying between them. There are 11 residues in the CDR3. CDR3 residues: CASGTNEKLFF. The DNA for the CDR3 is TGTGCCAGCGGAACGAATGAAAAACTGTTTTTT.

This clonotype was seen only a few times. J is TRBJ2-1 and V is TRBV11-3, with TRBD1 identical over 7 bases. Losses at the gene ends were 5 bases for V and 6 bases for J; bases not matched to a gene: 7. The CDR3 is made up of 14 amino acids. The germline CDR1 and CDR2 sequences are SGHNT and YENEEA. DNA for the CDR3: TGTGCCAGCAGCCCGGGACAGTATAGCAATGAGCAGTTCTTC. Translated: CASSPGQYSNEQFF.

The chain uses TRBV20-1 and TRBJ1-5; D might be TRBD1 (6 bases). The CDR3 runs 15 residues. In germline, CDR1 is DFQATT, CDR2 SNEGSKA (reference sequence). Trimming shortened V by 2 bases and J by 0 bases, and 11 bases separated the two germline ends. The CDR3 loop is CSARPGTYSNQPQHF. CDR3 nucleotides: TGCAGTGCTAGACCCGGGACATATAGCAATCAGCCCCAGCATTTT.

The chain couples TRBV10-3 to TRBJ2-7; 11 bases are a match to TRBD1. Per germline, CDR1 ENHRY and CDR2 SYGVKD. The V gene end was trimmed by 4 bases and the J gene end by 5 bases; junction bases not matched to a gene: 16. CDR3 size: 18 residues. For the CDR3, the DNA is TGTGCCATCAGTGGAGGCGGACAGGGGGCCCGACCTTTCCACGAGCAGTACTTC. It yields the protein CAISGGGQGARPFHEQYF.

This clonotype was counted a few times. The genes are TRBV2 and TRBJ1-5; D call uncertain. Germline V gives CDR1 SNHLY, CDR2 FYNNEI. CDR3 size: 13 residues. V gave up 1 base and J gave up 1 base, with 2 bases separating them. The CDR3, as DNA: TGTGCCAGCAGTGAAGAGAGCAATCAGCCCCAGCATTTT. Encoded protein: CASSEESNQPQHF.

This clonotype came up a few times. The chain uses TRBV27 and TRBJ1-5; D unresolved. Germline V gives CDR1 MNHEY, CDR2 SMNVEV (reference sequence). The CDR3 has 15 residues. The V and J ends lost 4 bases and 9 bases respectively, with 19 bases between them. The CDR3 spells CASSSHSLVDRPQHF. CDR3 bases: TGTGCCAGCAGTTCACACAGTTTGGTGGATCGGCCCCAGCATTTT.

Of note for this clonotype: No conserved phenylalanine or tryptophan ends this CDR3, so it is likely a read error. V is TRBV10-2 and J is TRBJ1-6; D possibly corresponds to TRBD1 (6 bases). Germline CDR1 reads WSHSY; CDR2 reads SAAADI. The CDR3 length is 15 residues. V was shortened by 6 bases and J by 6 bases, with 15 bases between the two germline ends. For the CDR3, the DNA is TGCGCCAGCAGGGATTCCAGGGGAACTAATTCACCCCTCCACCTT. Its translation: CASRDSRGTNSPLHL.

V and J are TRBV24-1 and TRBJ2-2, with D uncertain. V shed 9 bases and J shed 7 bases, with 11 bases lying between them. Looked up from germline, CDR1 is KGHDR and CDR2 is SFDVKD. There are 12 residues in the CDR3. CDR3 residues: CATLGWGGELFF. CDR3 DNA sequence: TGTGCCACCCTTGGATGGGGCGGGGAGCTGTTTTTT.